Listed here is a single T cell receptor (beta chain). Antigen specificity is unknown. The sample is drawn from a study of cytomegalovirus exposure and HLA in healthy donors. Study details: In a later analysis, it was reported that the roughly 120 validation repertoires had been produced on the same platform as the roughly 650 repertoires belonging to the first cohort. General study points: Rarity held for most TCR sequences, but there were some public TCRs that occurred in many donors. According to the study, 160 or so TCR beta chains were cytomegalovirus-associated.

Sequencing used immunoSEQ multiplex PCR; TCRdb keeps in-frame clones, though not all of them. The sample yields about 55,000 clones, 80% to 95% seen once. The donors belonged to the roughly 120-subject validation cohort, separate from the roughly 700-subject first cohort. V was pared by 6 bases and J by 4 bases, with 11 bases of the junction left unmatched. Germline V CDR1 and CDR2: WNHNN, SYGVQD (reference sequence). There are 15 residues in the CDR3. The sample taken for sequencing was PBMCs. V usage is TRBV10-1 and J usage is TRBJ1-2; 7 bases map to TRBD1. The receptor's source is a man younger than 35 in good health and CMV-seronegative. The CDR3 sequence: CASRVTDRVGYGYTF. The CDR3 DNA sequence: TGCGCCAGCAGGGTCACTGACAGGGTAGGCTATGGCTACACCTTC.